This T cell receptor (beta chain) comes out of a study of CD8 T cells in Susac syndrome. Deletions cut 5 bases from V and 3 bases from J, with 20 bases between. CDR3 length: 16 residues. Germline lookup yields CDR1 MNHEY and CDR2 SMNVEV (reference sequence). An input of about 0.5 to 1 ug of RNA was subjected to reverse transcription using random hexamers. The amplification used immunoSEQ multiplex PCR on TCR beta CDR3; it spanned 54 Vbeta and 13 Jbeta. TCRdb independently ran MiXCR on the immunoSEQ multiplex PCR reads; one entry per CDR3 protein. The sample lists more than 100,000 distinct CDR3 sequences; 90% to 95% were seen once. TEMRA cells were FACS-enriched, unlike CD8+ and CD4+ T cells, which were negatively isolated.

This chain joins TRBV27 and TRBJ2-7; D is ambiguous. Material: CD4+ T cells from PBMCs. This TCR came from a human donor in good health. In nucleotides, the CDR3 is TGTGCCAGCAGTCCTACTTATGGACCATACTACTACGAGCAGTACTTC. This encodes CASSPTYGPYYYEQYF.